This TCR beta chain was sequenced in a study of T cell repertoires in cytomegalovirus infection. The V and J ends lost 4 bases and 11 bases respectively, with 15 bases between them. Germline CDR1 SEHNR, CDR2 FQNEAQ (reference sequence). CDR3 size: 13 residues. As concerns this clonotype: Its target is unknown.

TCRdb itself ran the reads through MiXCR, one entry per CDR3 protein. The top ten hold around 12% of the sample, which has some 900,000 distinct CDR3 sequences, roughly 33% seen once. This sequence was found in a human donor in good health (CMV status not recorded). Some clones in this sample may be carry-over from other donors' samples. Sequenced here: cultured CD8+ T cells from PBMCs, sampled from culture after CMV antigen stimulation. The chain couples TRBV7-9 to TRBJ1-5, with D uncertain. Written as DNA, the CDR3 is TGTGCCAGCAGCTCCCGACTTACGGGGACCCAGCATTTT. Its protein product is CASSSRLTGTQHF.